This T cell receptor (beta chain) was captured by sequencing in a study of cytomegalovirus exposure and HLA in healthy donors. The CDR3 runs 13 residues. V lost 4 bases, J lost 8 bases, and 4 bases stayed unmatched. Germline values: CDR1 SGHDN, CDR2 FVKESK. In the PCR, 60 Vbeta and 13 Jbeta primers were used. Some clones are missing from TCRdb's copy, which holds only in-frame ones; the method was immunoSEQ multiplex PCR. Counted here are about 160,000 clones, 70% to 90% occurring once; the ten biggest clones make up approximately 2.3%. The V gene is TRBV14, the J gene TRBJ1-4, with 7 bases lining up with TRBD1. Material for sequencing was PBMCs. The source is a man in his late teens or twenties in good health and CMV-seropositive. Here the CDR3 reads CASSLQGKEKLFF. The CDR3 region has the DNA TGTGCCAGCAGCCTACAGGGGAAGGAAAAACTGTTTTTT.